This T cell receptor (beta chain) was identified in a study of long-term antiretroviral therapy in people with HIV. The run of the v3.0 immunoSEQ assay was at survey level. Per-sample sequencing targets were about 40,000-55,000 T-cell genomes. Some clones are missing from TCRdb's copy, which holds only in-frame ones; the method was immunoSEQ multiplex PCR. The data show some 17,000 clones, with about 80% seen just once and about 9.3% held by the top ten. The CDR3 totals 18 residues. Germline CDR1 SSHAT, CDR2 FNYEAQ (reference sequence). In regard to this clone: What it recognizes is unknown. The junction departs from the called germline gene at one end, perhaps through a read error.

The study, taken as a whole, reports: Blood was collected between the mid-2000s and the late 2010s, possibly under older ART regimens.

A minimum of one pre-ART and two post-ART PBMC samples existed for each donor. V gene TRBV7-7 combines with J gene TRBJ2-5, with a weak D call TRBD2 (6 bases). This receptor was identified in a man aged 50 to 59 with HIV. Specimen: unsorted PBMCs, collected 0.3 years before starting antiretroviral therapy. In DNA, the CDR3 is TGTGCTAGCAGCCCAAGCCAACTCGAAGCGGGCATACAAGAGACCCAGTACTTC. Protein: CASSPSQLEAGIQETQYF.